This is a list of T cell receptor beta chains from one sample in a study of blood T cell repertoires in COVID-19. Using immunoSEQ multiplex PCR, the repertoire was profiled, and TCRdb retains in-frame clones only, with some absent. Of 200,000 to 300,000 clones in the sample, 70% to 90% were seen once. The source material was PBMCs or T cells enriched from blood (not recorded which). These TCRs come from a woman between 35 and 50 years old with acute COVID-19. The CDR3 runs from the conserved cysteine through the conserved F or W. A D gene is named only where the DNA matches it firmly. Expanded clones are given a class, and other clones once, few, many or no size at all.

cdr3_aa	cdr3_nt	clone_size	d_call	v_call	j_call
CASSFGGGRRTDTQYF	TGCGCCAGCAGCTTCGGGGGCGGGAGAAGAACAGATACGCAGTATTTT	-	-	TRBV5-1	TRBJ2-3
CTSSQDTGGTYNEQFF	TGCACCAGCAGCCAAGATACAGGGGGCACCTACAATGAGCAGTTCTTC	-	-	TRBV1	TRBJ2-1
CASTGTGGGGNTIYF	TGTGCCAGCACCGGGACAGGGGGCGGTGGAAACACCATATATTTT	once	TRBD1	TRBV6-5	TRBJ1-3
CAISDVAGRGETQYF	TGTGCCATCAGTGATGTAGCGGGGAGGGGGGAGACCCAGTACTTC	-	TRBD2	TRBV10-3	TRBJ2-5
CASSELTSGTPNEQFF	TGTGCCAGCAGTGAACTGACTAGCGGGACTCCCAATGAGCAGTTCTTC	-	TRBD2	TRBV25-1	TRBJ2-1
CAISDGANYGYTF	TGTGCCATCAGTGATGGGGCAAACTATGGCTACACCTTC	-	-	TRBV10-3	TRBJ1-2
CASRLVQSSFLDEQFF	TGTGCAAGTCGCTTAGTACAATCCTCTTTTCTCGATGAGCAGTTCTTC	-	-	TRBV12-2	TRBJ2-1
CASSQDVAGDGYTF	TGTGCCAGCAGCCAAGATGTCGCAGGGGACGGCTACACCTTC	-	-	TRBV3-1/TRBV3-2	TRBJ1-2
CASSPGEYNEQFF	TGTGCCAGCAGCCCAGGGGAATACAATGAGCAGTTCTTC	few	-	TRBV5-6	TRBJ2-1
CASSMGWREGDEQFF	TGTGCCAGCAGTATGGGGTGGCGGGAGGGGGATGAGCAGTTCTTC	-	TRBD2	TRBV27	TRBJ2-1
CAWTGLPEETQYF	TGTGCCTGGACAGGGTTGCCGGAAGAGACCCAGTACTTC	-	TRBD1	TRBV18	TRBJ2-5
CASRRETGLHEKLFF	TGCGCCAGCAGGCGAGAGACAGGGTTGCACGAAAAACTGTTTTTT	-	TRBD1	TRBV5-1	TRBJ1-4
CASSVASGISTYYEQYF	TGTGCCAGTAGTGTTGCTAGCGGAATCTCTACCTACTACGAGCAGTACTTC	-	TRBD2	TRBV19	TRBJ2-7
CASSQQPGENEQFF	TGTGCCAGCAGCCAACAACCCGGGGAGAATGAGCAGTTCTTC	-	-	TRBV9	TRBJ2-1
CASNHLGGSKAYEQYF	TGTGCCAGCAACCACCTGGGGGGGTCCAAGGCCTACGAGCAGTACTTC	-	TRBD2	TRBV25-1	TRBJ2-7
CASSLSRGSNQPQHF	TGTGCCAGCAGCTTAAGCCGGGGTAGCAATCAGCCCCAGCATTTT	-	-	TRBV7-2	TRBJ1-5
CASSIQQGVWETQYF	TGTGCCAGTAGTATTCAACAGGGAGTTTGGGAGACCCAGTACTTC	-	-	TRBV19	TRBJ2-5
CAWSPGQGAYNEQFF	TGTGCCTGGAGTCCGGGACAGGGGGCGTACAATGAGCAGTTCTTC	few	TRBD1	TRBV30	TRBJ2-1
CASSLSGYNSPLHF	TGTGCCAGCAGTCTTTCAGGGTATAATTCACCCCTCCACTTT	few	-	TRBV7-3	TRBJ1-6
CASSLSGANTEAFF	TGTGCCAGCAGCTTGAGTGGGGCCAACACTGAAGCTTTCTTT	-	-	TRBV11-2	TRBJ1-1
CASSQDTSSVYF	TGCGCCAGCAGCCAAGATACGAGTAGCGTTTACTTC	-	-	TRBV4-1	TRBJ2-5
CASRYPSDNEQFF	TGTGCCAGCCGCTATCCCTCTGACAATGAGCAGTTCTTC	-	-	TRBV6-5	TRBJ2-1
CASSPAGVNEKLFF	TGCGCCAGCAGCCCGGCGGGGGTTAATGAAAAACTGTTTTTT	-	-	TRBV4-1	TRBJ1-4
CASSQSGTGNQPQHF	TGTGCCAGCAGCCAATCCGGGACAGGGAATCAGCCCCAGCATTTT	-	TRBD1	TRBV3-1/TRBV3-2	TRBJ1-5
CASSLTSGRQETQYF	TGTGCCAGCAGCTTGACTAGCGGGAGGCAAGAGACCCAGTACTTC	-	TRBD2	TRBV7-9	TRBJ2-5
CASSLGARPSAYEQYF	TGTGCCAGCAGCTTGGGGGCTCGCCCGTCGGCTTACGAGCAGTACTTC	few	-	TRBV5-5	TRBJ2-7
CASSTGFTGELFF	TGTGCCAGCAGCACAGGGTTTACCGGGGAGCTGTTTTTT	-	-	TRBV5-8	TRBJ2-2
CASSSWASGSLTSTDTQYF	TGTGCCAGCAGCTCCTGGGCTAGCGGGAGCCTGACTAGCACAGATACGCAGTATTTT	-	TRBD2	TRBV11-3	TRBJ2-3
CASSQGLGAVSGELFF	TGTGCCAGCAGCCAGGGATTGGGGGCTGTTAGCGGGGAGCTGTTTTTT	-	-	TRBV3-1/TRBV3-2	TRBJ2-2
CAIKREAVTEAFF	TGTGCCATAAAAAGGGAGGCAGTCACTGAAGCTTTCTTT	-	-	TRBV2	TRBJ1-1
CASKTQGSYEQYF	TGTGCCAGCAAGACACAGGGATCCTACGAGCAGTACTTC	-	-	TRBV12-3/TRBV12-4	TRBJ2-7
CASTSSTGYNEQFF	TGCGCCAGCACTAGTTCGACAGGGTACAATGAGCAGTTCTTC	-	TRBD1	TRBV5-1	TRBJ2-1
CASSSTGTGSNTEAFF	TGTGCCAGCAGTTCCACCGGGACAGGGTCGAACACTGAAGCTTTCTTT	-	TRBD1	TRBV28	TRBJ1-1
CASSLVSTSGSTGELFF	TGTGCCAGCAGCTTAGTGTCGACTAGCGGGAGTACCGGGGAGCTGTTTTTT	-	TRBD2	TRBV7-8	TRBJ2-2
CASSDKNEGYTF	TGTGCCAGTAGTGACAAGAATGAGGGCTACACCTTC	once	-	TRBV19	TRBJ1-2
CASSPRLGLAGRSSYEQYF	TGTGCCAGCAGCCCCCGGTTGGGGCTAGCGGGACGAAGCTCCTACGAGCAGTACTTC	-	TRBD2	TRBV7-9	TRBJ2-7
CASSHPTGEELFF	TGCGCCAGCAGCCACCCTACGGGGGAGGAGTTGTTCTTC	-	-	TRBV4-1	TRBJ2-1